The 32 T cell receptor beta chains below all came from one sample that was sequenced in a study of blood T cell repertoires in COVID-19. The data were produced by immunoSEQ multiplex PCR, yet TCRdb's version contains in-frame clones alone and is incomplete. The sample lists about 240,000 clones, 87% occurring once. Sequencing was done on a sample of peripheral blood. These receptors were taken from a man aged 55 to 70 who had recovered from COVID-19.

In the case of this clone: Other DNA sequences within the sample encode an identical CDR3. This rearrangement joins TRBV5-1 to TRBJ1-4; D is unclear. Germline CDR1 SGHRS, CDR2 YFSETQ. This CDR3 comprises 14 residues. V lost 2 bases, J lost 0 bases, and 5 bases lay in between. The CDR3 DNA is TGCGCCAGCAGCTTAACAGCAACTAATGAAAAACTGTTTTTT. Its protein product is CASSLTATNEKLFF.

The gene calls are TRBV5-6 and TRBJ2-4; D is possibly TRBD2 (5 bases). The CDR3 loop spans 15 amino acids. V was cut by 1 base and J by 4 bases, with 12 bases left in between. Germline V gene sequence: CDR1 SGHDT, CDR2 YYEEEE. In DNA, the CDR3 is TGTGCCAGCAGCTTGCGGAGTCTAGCAAAAAACATTCAGTACTTC. Translation: CASSLRSLAKNIQYF.

Regarding this clone: Within the sample, other DNA sequences also encode this same CDR3. The chain has TRBV30 and TRBJ1-5; D is undetermined. The CDR3 runs to 13 residues. The germline V gene has CDR1 GTSNPN and CDR2 SVGIG (reference sequence). V gave up 0 bases and J gave up 2 bases, with 5 bases separating them. The CDR3 spells CAWSVTGNQPQHF. In DNA form, the CDR3 reads TGTGCCTGGAGTGTTACAGGCAATCAGCCCCAGCATTTT.

The chain has TRBV6-5 and TRBJ2-7, with D perhaps matching TRBD1 (6 bases). The CDR3 length is 13 residues. Germline V gene lookup returns CDR1 MNHEY and CDR2 SVGAGI. V was trimmed by 5 bases and J by 7 bases, leaving 15 bases between them. The CDR3 DNA follows: TGTGCCAGCAGTCGGACCCCGAGGGGGGAGCAGTACTTC. It is translated as CASSRTPRGEQYF.

This rearrangement joins TRBV5-6 to TRBJ1-2, with 7 positions matching TRBD1. The CDR3 contains 14 residues. V lost 0 bases, J lost 7 bases, and 6 bases stayed unmatched. Germline loops: CDR1 SGHDT, CDR2 YYEEEE. CDR3: CASSLDRGWAGYTF. CDR3 bases: TGTGCCAGCAGCTTGGACAGGGGATGGGCTGGCTACACCTTC. The complete variable domain, with remaining parts taken from reference TRBV5-6 and TRBJ1-2, reads DAGVTQSPTHLIKTRGQQVTLRCSPKSGHDTVSWYQQALGQGPQFIFQYYEEEERQRGNFPDRFSGHQFPNYSSELNVNALLLGDSALYLCASSLDRGWAGYTFGSGTRLTVV.

The rearrangement uses TRBV6-5 and TRBJ2-6; the D is unclear. The V gene's germline CDR1 is MNHEY and CDR2 SVGAGI. This CDR3 has 15 amino acids. With 5 bases removed from V and 0 bases from J, the gap between germline ends came to 8 bases. The CDR3, as DNA: TGTGCCAGCAGTCCCCCCAGCTCTGGGGCCAACGTCCTGACTTTC. Its translation: CASSPPSSGANVLTF.

The table lists this clone with a count of one. Here the CDR3 reads CASSSYRDRGRYGYTF. DNA of the CDR3: TGTGCCAGCAGTTCGTACCGGGACAGGGGGCGATATGGCTACACCTTC. The chain is built from TRBV28 and TRBJ1-2; 12 bases agree with TRBD1. The germline CDR1 and CDR2 sequences are MDHEN and SYDVKM. With 4 bases clipped from V and 5 bases from J, the junction kept 8 bases outside the gene matches. The CDR3 sequence is 16 residues long.

The chain couples TRBV3-1 (or the pseudogene TRBV3-2) to TRBJ1-1; TRBD1 matches at 9 bases. Germline values: CDR1 LGHDT, CDR2 YNNKEL (reference sequence). This CDR3 has 14 residues. J lost 7 bases, V lost 5 bases, and 8 bases had no gene match. The CDR3 sequence is CASSAGTGRLEAFF. CDR3 sequence (DNA): TGTGCCAGCAGCGCCGGGACAGGGAGACTTGAAGCTTTCTTT.

For the CDR3, the DNA is TGTGCCAGTAGCAACTTGCGGACAGGATCCTATGGCTACACCTTC. Amino acid sequence: CASSNLRTGSYGYTF. This rearrangement joins TRBV19 to TRBJ1-2; 7 bases agree with TRBD1. CDR1 is LNHDA and CDR2 is SQIVND in the germline V gene (reference sequence). The V and J ends lost 6 bases and 4 bases, in that order; junction bases with no gene match: 11. CDR3 size: 15 residues.

V usage is TRBV7-9 and J usage is TRBJ2-1, with a tentative D call TRBD2 (6 bases). The CDR3 is 17 amino acids. V was cut by 1 base and J by 4 bases, with 17 bases left in between. The germline V gene encodes CDR1 SEHNR and CDR2 FQNEAQ (reference sequence). The CDR3 loop reads CASSLDLGGTWYNEQFF. The CDR3 nucleotides read TGTGCCAGCAGCTTAGATTTAGGAGGGACGTGGTACAATGAGCAGTTCTTC.

The chain has TRBV23-1 and TRBJ2-5, with a weak D call TRBD1 (5 bases). TRBV23-1 is an ORF; its function is uncertain. CDR3 length: 16 residues. V was shortened by 4 bases and J by 6 bases, with 21 bases between the two germline ends. The DNA of the CDR3 is TGCGCCAGCAGTCCCCCGGCCTCAGGGAAATATAAGACCCAGTACTTC. This encodes CASSPPASGKYKTQYF.

The chain combines TRBV27 with TRBJ1-1, with 9 nucleotides matching TRBD1. CDR3 length equals 15 residues. Germline CDR1 MNHEY, CDR2 SMNVEV (reference sequence). J gave up 6 bases and V 6 bases, and 11 bases lay outside the gene matches. The CDR3 spells CASRDWTGAVSEAFF. The CDR3 nucleotides read TGTGCCAGCAGAGATTGGACAGGGGCAGTTTCTGAAGCTTTCTTT.

V gene TRBV19 combines with J gene TRBJ1-2; D gene uncertain. The CDR3 sequence is 12 residues long. Trimming shortened V by 7 bases and J by 8 bases, and 14 bases separated the two germline ends. Germline V lookup: CDR1 LNHDA, CDR2 SQIVND (reference sequence). The chain's CDR3 is CASNRNYEGYTF. The CDR3 coding sequence is TGTGCCAGTAACCGGAACTATGAGGGCTACACCTTC.

J is TRBJ1-5 and V is TRBV15; D is unclear. Germline V gene sequence: CDR1 LNHNV, CDR2 YYDKDF (reference sequence). V gave up 0 bases and J gave up 4 bases, with 10 bases separating them. The CDR3 consists of 15 residues. Here the CDR3 reads CATSRELRENQPQHF. The CDR3 DNA sequence: TGTGCCACCAGCAGAGAATTGAGGGAGAATCAGCCCCAGCATTTT.

The chain combines TRBV19 with TRBJ1-1; D not certain. Germline values: CDR1 LNHDA, CDR2 SQIVND (reference sequence). The CDR3 runs 17 residues. V lost 3 bases to trimming and J lost 4 bases, with 21 bases between them. The chain's CDR3 is CASSMSYRQPSTTEAFF. The CDR3 DNA follows: TGTGCCAGTAGTATGTCTTACCGCCAACCGTCTACCACTGAAGCTTTCTTT.

This chain links TRBV6-5 with TRBJ1-2, with 12 bases that match TRBD1. The germline V gene has CDR1 MNHEY and CDR2 SVGAGI. After removal of 4 bases from V and 5 bases from J, the junction contained 5 bases not matched to a gene. CDR3 length: 15 residues. The CDR3 bases are TGTGCCAGCAGTTCCCCGGGACAGGGGGCGTATGGCTACACCTTC. This sequence encodes CASSSPGQGAYGYTF.

V usage is TRBV6-5 and J usage is TRBJ1-6; D ambiguous. CDR1 and CDR2 (germline): MNHEY, SVGAGI. The CDR3 is 15 residues long. V shed 6 bases and J shed 9 bases, with 18 bases lying between them. In DNA, the CDR3 is TGTGCCAGCAGCCCCCGACAAGGGAGCGGTTCACCCCTCCACTTT. It codes for CASSPRQGSGSPLHF.

V gene TRBV5-6 combines with J gene TRBJ1-1, with D uncertain. Per germline, CDR1 SGHDT and CDR2 YYEEEE. Trimming removed 2 bases at V and 4 bases at J, with 6 bases between. The length of the CDR3 is 12 residues. The CDR3 here is CASSFRSTEAFF. In nucleotides, the CDR3 is TGTGCCAGCAGCTTCAGGTCCACTGAAGCTTTCTTT. The complete variable domain, with remaining parts taken from reference TRBV5-6 and TRBJ1-1, reads DAGVTQSPTHLIKTRGQQVTLRCSPKSGHDTVSWYQQALGQGPQFIFQYYEEEERQRGNFPDRFSGHQFPNYSSELNVNALLLGDSALYLCASSFRSTEAFFGQGTRLTVV.

The gene calls are TRBV2 and TRBJ2-3, with D perhaps matching TRBD2 (6 bases). This CDR3 region has 15 residues. Germline V lookup: CDR1 SNHLY, CDR2 FYNNEI. Trimming pared 5 bases from V and 0 bases from J, leaving 12 bases between. CDR3 sequence reads: CASSKWGDSTDTQYF. CDR3 nucleotide sequence: TGTGCCAGCAGTAAATGGGGGGATAGCACAGATACGCAGTATTTT.

The rearrangement joins TRBV7-2 to TRBJ2-1; 10 bases map to TRBD1. The CDR3 is 16 amino acids. Trimming removed 3 bases from V and 6 bases from J; junction bases left unmatched: 8. CDR1 SGHTA and CDR2 FQGNSA come from the germline V gene. The CDR3 DNA follows: TGTGCCAGCAGCTTCCCCCGGGACAGGGGCGCCAATGAGCAGTTCTTC. It is translated as CASSFPRDRGANEQFF.

V usage is TRBV7-6 and J usage is TRBJ2-5, with D possibly matching TRBD2 (5 bases). V dropped 1 base and J dropped 0 bases, with 9 bases sitting between them. Germline lookup yields CDR1 SGHVS and CDR2 FNYEAQ. This CDR3 is 15 amino acids long. The CDR3 DNA sequence: TGTGCCAGCAGCTTAGATCCGGGGTACCAAGAGACCCAGTACTTC. Translation: CASSLDPGYQETQYF.

The rearrangement joins TRBV11-3 to TRBJ2-1, with 9 positions matching TRBD2. J gave up 4 bases and V 3 bases, and 4 bases lay outside the gene matches. Germline V gives CDR1 SGHNT, CDR2 YENEEA. The CDR3 spans 15 residues. This CDR3 is CASSFRSGGYNEQFF. The CDR3 nucleotides are TGTGCCAGCAGCTTCCGGAGCGGGGGGTACAATGAGCAGTTCTTC.

V usage is TRBV28 and J usage is TRBJ1-2, with 10 bases aligning to TRBD1. Germline V gives CDR1 MDHEN, CDR2 SYDVKM. V was clipped by 6 bases and J by 2 bases; unmatched bases: 6. The CDR3 runs to 15 residues. CDR3 nucleotides: TGTGCCAGCAGCCGCACGACAGGGGGCAACTATGGCTACACCTTC. Amino acid sequence: CASSRTTGGNYGYTF.

Of note for this clone: The identical CDR3 is also encoded by other nucleotide sequences in the sample. The rearrangement uses TRBV6-5 and TRBJ1-2; possible D gene TRBD1, 5 bases. Between the trimmed V and J ends, which lost 5 bases and 2 bases, there was a span of 9 bases. This CDR3 is built from 13 residues. Germline CDR1 MNHEY, CDR2 SVGAGI. The CDR3 loop reads CASSRTPNYGYTF. The CDR3 region has the DNA TGTGCCAGCAGTCGGACACCGAACTATGGCTACACCTTC.

V and J are TRBV4-2 and TRBJ2-3; 14 nucleotides match TRBD2. With 4 bases clipped from V and 8 bases from J, the junction kept 14 bases outside the gene matches. The CDR3 totals 18 residues. CDR1 and CDR2 (germline): LGHNA, YNFKEQ. The CDR3 DNA reads as TGTGCCAGCAGCCCGGGACTAGCGGGGGCCATGGGTGGCAGTACGCAGTATTTT. Protein sequence: CASSPGLAGAMGGSTQYF.

The chain has TRBV7-9 and TRBJ1-6; TRBD1 agrees at 7 bases. Germline values: CDR1 SEHNR, CDR2 FQNEAQ (reference sequence). V dropped 5 bases and J dropped 6; count of bases not matched to a gene: 10. This CDR3 spans 16 amino acids. The CDR3 DNA reads as TGTGCCAGCAGCCGGGACAGCGGCCCCTTTAATTCACCCCTCCACTTT. Translating gives CASSRDSGPFNSPLHF.

The chain is built from TRBV7-2 and TRBJ1-2; 7 bases map to TRBD1. The germline V gene has CDR1 SGHTA and CDR2 FQGNSA. The CDR3 runs to 14 residues. Germline trimming cut 5 bases from V and 8 bases from J; bases unmatched to any gene: 11. The CDR3 spells CASSAEPTGFGYTF. The CDR3 nucleotides are TGTGCCAGCAGCGCAGAGCCGACAGGGTTCGGCTACACCTTC.

The rearrangement links TRBV30 to TRBJ2-1, with D possibly TRBD1 on 5 matching bases. The CDR3 length is 13 residues. Between the trimmed V and J ends, which lost 1 base and 7 bases, there was a span of 11 bases. CDR1 and CDR2 (germline): GTSNPN, SVGIG (reference sequence). CDR3 sequence: CAWSALGRNEQFF. The CDR3 DNA reads TGTGCCTGGAGTGCACTGGGGCGAAATGAGCAGTTCTTC.

CDR3 residues: CASSLEGQYQSTDTQYF. The CDR3 DNA follows: TGTGCCAGCAGCTTGGAGGGACAGTATCAGAGCACAGATACGCAGTATTTT. The genes are TRBV5-4 and TRBJ2-3, with TRBD1 identical over 7 bases. The CDR3 is made up of 17 amino acids. Germline V CDR1 and CDR2: SGHNT, YYREEE (reference sequence). The junction had 7 bases not matched to a gene; V was cut back by 0 bases and J by 0 bases.

In this sample, this clone turned up a few times. The gene calls are TRBV5-1 and TRBJ1-2, with D perhaps TRBD1 (6 bases). This CDR3 has 13 residues. Trimming took off 4 bases at V and 6 bases at J, with 13 bases between the two ends. Germline assignment: CDR1 SGHRS and CDR2 YFSETQ. The CDR3 is CASSQGQKDGYTF. The DNA of the CDR3 is TGCGCCAGCAGCCAAGGACAGAAAGATGGCTACACCTTC.

V usage is TRBV11-2 and J usage is TRBJ1-3; 9 bases match TRBD1. Germline V lookup: CDR1 SGHAT, CDR2 FQNNGV. V was pared by 9 bases and J by 4 bases, with 4 bases of the junction left unmatched. This CDR3 comprises 13 residues. The CDR3: CASSTGGGNTIYF. The CDR3 bases are TGTGCCAGTAGTACAGGGGGCGGAAACACCATATATTTT.

In regard to this clone: Other DNA sequences within the sample encode an identical CDR3. The J gene is TRBJ2-7, the V gene TRBV30, with D perhaps matching TRBD2 (6 bases). The germline CDR1 and CDR2 sequences are GTSNPN and SVGIG (reference sequence). The germline V and J ends were trimmed by 8 bases and 3 bases, with 8 bases remaining between them. The CDR3 contains 10 residues. CDR3 region: CAGGDYEQYF. The CDR3 nucleotides read TGTGCCGGCGGGGACTACGAGCAGTACTTC.